This TCR beta chain emerged from a study of beta chain features in type 1 diabetes. Details on this clone: The sample contains more than one DNA sequence encoding this CDR3.

Deletions cut 2 bases from V and 1 base from J, with 9 bases between. This CDR3 comprises 15 residues. Germline assignment: CDR1 SEHNR and CDR2 FQNEAQ (reference sequence). Purity exceeding 98% was reached by all sorted populations. Expressed TCRB transcripts were sequenced because the isolated RNA had all been reverse transcribed beforehand. TCRdb's table, derived via immunoSEQ multiplex PCR, lists solely in-frame clones and lacks some. The table includes almost 350,000 clones, 7.5% to 9% detected once. The sequence was collected from a woman younger than 35 in good health. Sequencing input: central memory CD4+ T cells from blood. The rearrangement joins TRBV7-9 to TRBJ1-5, with D possibly matching TRBD1 (5 bases). CDR3 bases: TGTGCCAGCAGCTTAACCGGGGACAGCAATCAGCCCCAGCATTTT. This gives the protein CASSLTGDSNQPQHF.